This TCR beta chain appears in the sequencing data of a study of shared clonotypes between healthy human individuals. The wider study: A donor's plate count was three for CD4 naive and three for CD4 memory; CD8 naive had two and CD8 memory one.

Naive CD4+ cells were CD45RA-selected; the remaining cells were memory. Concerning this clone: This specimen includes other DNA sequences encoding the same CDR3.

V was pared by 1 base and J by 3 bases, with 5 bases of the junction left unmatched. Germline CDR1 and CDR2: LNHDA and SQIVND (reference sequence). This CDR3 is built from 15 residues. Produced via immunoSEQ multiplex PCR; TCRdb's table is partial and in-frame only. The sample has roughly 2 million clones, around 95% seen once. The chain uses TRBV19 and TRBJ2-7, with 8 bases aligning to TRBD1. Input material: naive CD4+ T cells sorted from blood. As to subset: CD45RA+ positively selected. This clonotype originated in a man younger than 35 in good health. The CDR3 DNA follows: TGTGCCAGTAGTATAGCGGCAGGGGGCAGCTACGAGCAGTACTTC. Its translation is CASSIAAGGSYEQYF.